One T cell receptor (beta chain) is described in this entry. Antigen unknown. The data are from a study of T cell responses to AZD1222 COVID-19 vaccine. CDR3 length: 15 residues. Unmatched junction bases numbered 1, after V lost 2 bases and J lost 1 base. Germline V gene data show CDR1 as SGHAT and CDR2 as FQNNGV. Clones were read by immunoSEQ multiplex PCR, and TCRdb kept only the in-frame ones, dropping some. The sample yields 200,000 to 250,000 clones, about 93% seen once. Overall study findings and caveats: None of the repertoires were sampled until the peak T cell response had passed. Donors, mostly white British, included more females; clonal diversity was possibly underestimated.

This chain uses TRBV11-2 with TRBJ2-1; 8 bases align to TRBD1. The sequencing used peripheral blood, collected on day 0 of MenACWY control vaccination. This TCR was sampled from an adult in good health. The CDR3 loop reads CASSLNRGSYNEQFF. The CDR3 nucleotides are TGTGCCAGCAGCTTAAACAGGGGGTCCTACAATGAGCAGTTCTTC. The complete variable domain, with remaining parts taken from reference TRBV11-2 and TRBJ2-1, reads EAGVAQSPRYKIIEKRQSVAFWCNPISGHATLYWYQQILGQGPKLLIQFQNNGVVDDSQLPKDRFSAERLKGVDSTLKIQPAKLEDSAVYLCASSLNRGSYNEQFFGPGTRLTVL.